The rows below give T cell receptor beta chains drawn from one sample of a study of cytomegalovirus exposure and HLA in healthy donors. The table came from immunoSEQ multiplex PCR; TCRdb's copy has only in-frame clones and leaves some out. This sample has about 140,000 clones; 73% occur once, and the top ten carry 1% to 1.5%. Sequenced: PBMCs. These receptor sequences come from a woman aged 40 to 50 in good health and CMV-seronegative. Both conserved end residues are part of each CDR3. The D gene is left open where the match is weak.

CDR3,V,D,J
CATSRGGTRNGYTF,TRBV15,NA,TRBJ1-2
CASSLDQATGGIQPQHF,TRBV28,TRBD1,TRBJ1-5
CASSPPGLAGGETQYF,TRBV18,TRBD2,TRBJ2-5
CSARRTEEQFF,TRBV20-1,NA,TRBJ2-1
CASSRPLDRGSGNTIYF,TRBV28,NA,TRBJ1-3
CASSLRQGPSGNTIYF,TRBV7-2,TRBD1,TRBJ1-3
CASSTGGNQPQHF,TRBV18,TRBD1,TRBJ1-5
CASRAQGQRRFF,TRBV2,NA,TRBJ2-1
CASSDPTGNSGNTIYF,TRBV9,NA,TRBJ1-3
CASSFRTGPNTEAFF,TRBV6-6,TRBD1,TRBJ1-1
CASSESITNTGELFF,TRBV2,NA,TRBJ2-2
CASSERRVFGLSVSGAFF,TRBV25-1,NA,TRBJ1-1
CASSLGGQGAHEQYF,TRBV5-1,TRBD1,TRBJ2-7
CASSQDTSTDTQYF,TRBV7-3,NA,TRBJ2-3
CASSWSGNNQPQHF,TRBV19,NA,TRBJ1-5
CASSSAGTGGSPLHF,TRBV28,TRBD1,TRBJ1-6